Listed here is a single T cell receptor beta chain. Its antigen is unknown. Primers for the PCR totalled 60 Vbeta and 13 Jbeta. The protocol was immunoSEQ multiplex PCR, while the TCRdb copy is restricted to in-frame clones and leaves out a portion. The sample gives approximately 220,000 clones, 75% of which show up once; 1.8% is in the top ten. The data stem from a study of cytomegalovirus exposure and HLA in healthy donors. Study-wide findings and caveats: The authors excluded some V segments, including TRBV6-2 and TRBV6-3, as indistinguishable.

The V gene's germline CDR1 is SGHVS and CDR2 FNYEAQ. The CDR3 has 14 residues. J lost 5 bases, V lost 7 bases, and 9 bases had no gene match. This chain joins TRBV7-6 and TRBJ2-5; TRBD1 matches at 8 bases. The sample taken for sequencing was PBMCs. This TCR was sampled from a woman aged 25-40 years in good health and CMV-seronegative. As DNA, the CDR3 is TGTGCCAGCAATCCTCAGGGGGCCCACGAGACCCAGTACTTC. Residues: CASNPQGAHETQYF.